This T cell receptor beta chain was identified during a study of T cell changes during pregnancy in multiple sclerosis. CDR3 length equals 12 residues. Assay used: immunoSEQ multiplex PCR; TCRdb lists only in-frame clones, some missing. Found here are about 38,000 clones, about 90% of them singletons; the top ten hold about 0.6%. Source: CD4+ T cells from peripheral blood mononuclear cells, taken in the second trimester of pregnancy. This chain links TRBV21-1 with TRBJ2-4; no check of the table's D call, TRBD2, against the DNA was made. TRBV21-1 is recorded as a pseudogene. This receptor was identified in a female donor with multiple sclerosis, enrolled in a pregnancy study. The CDR3: CAPWMGVDIQYF. The CDR3 DNA sequence: TGTGCCCCCTGGATGGGAGTGGACATTCAGTACTTC.